The clone carrying this T cell receptor (beta chain) was counted at least ten times. The data stem from a study of T-cell memory formation after mild COVID-19. TCRdb redid the calling of the 5' RACE reads with MiXCR, one entry per CDR3 protein. This sample has under 300,000 distinct CDR3 sequences, with around a tenth found just once. This CDR3 region has 13 residues. The germline V gene has CDR1 SEHNR and CDR2 FQNEAQ (reference sequence). Trimming stripped 11 bases from V and 5 bases from J, with 17 bases between. Sequenced input: PBMCs or a T cell subset sorted from them (not recorded which). The chain couples TRBV7-9 to TRBJ2-3; D may be TRBD1 (5 bases). This TCR was sampled from a young man who had mild COVID-19 (a few samples of this study predate the infection). Cell type and time point are not known. DNA for the CDR3: TGTGCCCAAGATCCAGGGTTGGGAGATACGCAGTATTTT. As protein: CAQDPGLGDTQYF.